The 8 T cell receptor beta chains presented below share a single source sample, sequenced in a study of shared T cell receptors in the human thymus. The method was immunoSEQ multiplex PCR; TCRdb's version includes in-frame clones alone and lacks a portion of them. The sample holds about 730,000 clones, 70% to 90% seen once. These data were likewise used in another study, on human thymus T cells.

What was sequenced was thymocytes. Receptors were obtained from a girl in the first two years of life with a congenital heart defect.

The rearrangement uses TRBV15 and TRBJ1-2, with a tentative D call TRBD1 (6 bases). This CDR3 region has 13 residues. Germline lookup yields CDR1 LNHNV and CDR2 YYDKDF (reference sequence). V was clipped by 2 bases and J by 8 bases, with 12 bases between them. DNA for the CDR3: TGTGCCACCAGCAGAACGAACAGGGTAGGCTACACCTTC. Its protein product is CATSRTNRVGYTF.

V is TRBV2 and J is TRBJ1-5; 10 bases align to TRBD1. Germline-derived CDR1 and CDR2 are SNHLY and FYNNEI. The CDR3 has 15 residues. The ends lost 6 bases at V and 7 bases at J; junction bases unmatched: 9. Here the CDR3 reads CASRRKTGGEQPQHF. The CDR3 DNA follows: TGTGCCAGCAGACGAAAGACAGGGGGCGAGCAGCCCCAGCATTTT.

This clone appeared a single time. V and J are TRBV7-3 and TRBJ2-5; 9 bases are shared with TRBD1. There are 17 residues in the CDR3. J lost 3 bases, V lost 1 base, and 9 bases had no gene match. CDR1 is SGHTA, CDR2 FQGTGA, per germline. CDR3 nucleotides: TGTGCCAGCAGCTTAAACCCCCCCAGGACAGGGGAAGAGACCCAGTACTTC. Its translation is CASSLNPPRTGEETQYF. Drawing the rest from reference TRBV7-3 and TRBJ2-5, the complete variable domain is GAGVSQTPSNKVTEKGKYVELRCDPISGHTALYWYRQSLGQGPEFLIYFQGTGAADDSGLPNDRFFAVRPEGSVSTLKIQRTERGDSAVYLCASSLNPPRTGEETQYFGPGTRLLVL.

This chain uses TRBV7-2 with TRBJ2-7; 7 bases fit TRBD1. The CDR3 is 15 residues long. The junction had 9 bases not matched to a gene; V was cut back by 6 bases and J by 1 base. Germline V gene data show CDR1 as SGHTA and CDR2 as FQGNSA. The CDR3 loop reads CASRYSGGLSYEQYF. CDR3 coding DNA: TGTGCCAGCAGGTATTCAGGGGGTTTGTCCTACGAGCAGTACTTC.

The rearrangement joins TRBV7-2 to TRBJ1-6; D gene unclear. The ends were cut back, 5 bases at V and 3 bases at J, with 11 bases in the middle. The CDR3 covers 15 residues. Germline V gene sequence: CDR1 SGHTA, CDR2 FQGNSA. The CDR3, as DNA: TGTGCCAGCAGCCCCCGTTGGCACTATAATTCACCCCTCCACTTT. It specifies CASSPRWHYNSPLHF.

This rearrangement joins TRBV4-3 to TRBJ1-2, with a tentative D call TRBD1 (5 bases). With 3 bases removed from V and 7 bases from J, the gap between germline ends came to 18 bases. The CDR3 loop spans 15 amino acids. Germline CDR1 and CDR2: LGHNA and YSLEER. The CDR3 reads CASSHTETVLSGYTF. CDR3 nucleotide sequence: TGCGCCAGCAGCCACACAGAGACAGTATTGAGTGGCTACACCTTC.

The V gene is TRBV5-8, the J gene TRBJ1-1, with D unclear. The CDR3 length is 13 residues. In germline, CDR1 is SGHTS, CDR2 YDEGEE. V lost 2 bases and J 3 bases, leaving 8 bases between the germline ends. CDR3 DNA: TGTGCCAGCAGCTTTTCTCTTCACACTGAAGCTTTCTTT. The encoded protein is CASSFSLHTEAFF.

This chain uses TRBV6-5 with TRBJ1-4; D possibly corresponds to TRBD1 (6 bases). This CDR3 contains 14 residues. Germline CDR1 and CDR2: MNHEY and SVGAGI. The V end was cut by 2 bases, the J end by 4 bases, with 8 bases between. CDR3 in DNA: TGTGCCAGCAGTTACCTACAGGGTAATGAAAAACTGTTTTTT. Protein sequence: CASSYLQGNEKLFF.